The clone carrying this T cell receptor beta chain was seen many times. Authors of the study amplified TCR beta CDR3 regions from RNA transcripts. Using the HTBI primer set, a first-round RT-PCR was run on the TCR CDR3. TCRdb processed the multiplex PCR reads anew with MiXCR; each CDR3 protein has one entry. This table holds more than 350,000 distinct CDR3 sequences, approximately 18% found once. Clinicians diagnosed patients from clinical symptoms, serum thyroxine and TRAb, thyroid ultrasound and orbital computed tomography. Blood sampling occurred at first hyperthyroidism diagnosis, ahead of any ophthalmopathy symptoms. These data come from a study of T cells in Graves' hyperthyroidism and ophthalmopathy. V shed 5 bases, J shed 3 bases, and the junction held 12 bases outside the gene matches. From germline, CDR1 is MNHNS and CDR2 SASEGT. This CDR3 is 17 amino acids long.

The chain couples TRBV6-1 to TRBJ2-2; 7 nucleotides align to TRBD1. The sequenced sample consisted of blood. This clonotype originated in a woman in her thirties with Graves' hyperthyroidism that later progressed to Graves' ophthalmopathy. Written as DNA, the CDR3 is TGTGCCAGCAGTTCGACGACAGGGACGGTGGACACCGGGGAGCTGTTTTTT. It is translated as CASSSTTGTVDTGELFF.